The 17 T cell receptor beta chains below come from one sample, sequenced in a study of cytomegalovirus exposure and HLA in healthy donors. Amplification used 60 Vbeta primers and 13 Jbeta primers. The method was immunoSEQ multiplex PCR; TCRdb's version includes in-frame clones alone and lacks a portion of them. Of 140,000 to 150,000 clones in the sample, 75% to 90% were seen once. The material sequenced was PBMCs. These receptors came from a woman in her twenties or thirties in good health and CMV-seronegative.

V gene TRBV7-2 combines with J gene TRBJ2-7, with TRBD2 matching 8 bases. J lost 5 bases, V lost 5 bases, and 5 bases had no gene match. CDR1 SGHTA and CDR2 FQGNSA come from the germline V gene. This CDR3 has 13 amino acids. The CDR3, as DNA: TGTGCCAGCAGCAGCGGGAGCTTAAACGAGCAGTACTTC. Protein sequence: CASSSGSLNEQYF.

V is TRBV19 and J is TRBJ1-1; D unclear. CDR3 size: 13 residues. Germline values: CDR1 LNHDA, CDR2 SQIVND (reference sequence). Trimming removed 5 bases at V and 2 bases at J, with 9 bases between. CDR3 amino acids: CASSLSLNTEAFF. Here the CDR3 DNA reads TGTGCCAGTAGTCTGAGCTTAAACACTGAAGCTTTCTTT.

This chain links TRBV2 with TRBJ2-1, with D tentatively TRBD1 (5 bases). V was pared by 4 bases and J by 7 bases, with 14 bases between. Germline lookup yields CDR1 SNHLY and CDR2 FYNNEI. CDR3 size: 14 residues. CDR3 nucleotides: TGTGCCAGCAGTGCGCGGACAAACAGGAATGAGCAGTTCTTC. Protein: CASSARTNRNEQFF. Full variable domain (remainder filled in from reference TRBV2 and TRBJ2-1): EPEVTQTPSHQVTQMGQEVILRCVPISNHLYFYWYRQILGQKVEFLVSFYNNEISEKSEIFDDQFSVERPDGSNFTLKIRSTKLEDSAMYFCASSARTNRNEQFFGPGTRLTVL.

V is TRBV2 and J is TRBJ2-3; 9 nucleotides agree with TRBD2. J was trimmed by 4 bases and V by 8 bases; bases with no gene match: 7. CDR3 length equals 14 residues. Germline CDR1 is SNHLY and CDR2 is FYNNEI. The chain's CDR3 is CASWAGGQADTQYF. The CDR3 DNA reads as TGTGCCAGCTGGGCGGGGGGGCAGGCAGATACGCAGTATTTT.

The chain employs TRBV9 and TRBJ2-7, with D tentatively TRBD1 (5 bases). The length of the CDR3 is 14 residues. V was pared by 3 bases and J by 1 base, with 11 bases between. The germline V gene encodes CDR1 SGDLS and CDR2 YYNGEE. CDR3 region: CASSAQGQSYEQYF. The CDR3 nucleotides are TGTGCCAGCAGCGCTCAGGGCCAGTCCTACGAGCAGTACTTC.

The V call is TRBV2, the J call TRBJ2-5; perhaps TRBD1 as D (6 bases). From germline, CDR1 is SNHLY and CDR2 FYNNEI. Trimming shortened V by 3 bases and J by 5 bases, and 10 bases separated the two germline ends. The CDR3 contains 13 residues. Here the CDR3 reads CASSDQGWETQYF. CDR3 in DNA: TGTGCCAGCAGTGACCAGGGGTGGGAGACCCAGTACTTC.

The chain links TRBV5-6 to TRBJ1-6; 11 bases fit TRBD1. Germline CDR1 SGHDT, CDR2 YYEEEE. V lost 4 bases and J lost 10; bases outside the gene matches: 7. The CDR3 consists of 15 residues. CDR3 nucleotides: TGTGCCAGCAGCCCGGGACAGGGGGTACGATCACCCCTCCACTTT. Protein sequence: CASSPGQGVRSPLHF.

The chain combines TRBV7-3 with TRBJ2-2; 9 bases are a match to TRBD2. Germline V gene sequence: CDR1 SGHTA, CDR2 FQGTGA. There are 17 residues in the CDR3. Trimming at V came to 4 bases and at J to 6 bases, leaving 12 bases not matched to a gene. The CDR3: CASSSSGGGASPGELFF. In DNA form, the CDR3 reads TGTGCCAGCAGCTCCTCTGGCGGGGGGGCCTCGCCCGGGGAGCTGTTTTTT.

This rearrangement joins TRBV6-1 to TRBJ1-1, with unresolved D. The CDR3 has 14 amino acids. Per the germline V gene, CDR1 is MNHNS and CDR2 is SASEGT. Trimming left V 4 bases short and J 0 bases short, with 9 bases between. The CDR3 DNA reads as TGTGCCAGCAGTGTTCGGGTGCTGAACACTGAAGCTTTCTTT. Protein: CASSVRVLNTEAFF.

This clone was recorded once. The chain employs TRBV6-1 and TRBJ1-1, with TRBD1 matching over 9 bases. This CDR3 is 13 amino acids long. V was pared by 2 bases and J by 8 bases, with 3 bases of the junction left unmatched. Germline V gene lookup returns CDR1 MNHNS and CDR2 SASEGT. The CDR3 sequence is CASSEMGQGEAFF. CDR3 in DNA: TGTGCCAGCAGTGAAATGGGACAGGGCGAAGCTTTCTTT.

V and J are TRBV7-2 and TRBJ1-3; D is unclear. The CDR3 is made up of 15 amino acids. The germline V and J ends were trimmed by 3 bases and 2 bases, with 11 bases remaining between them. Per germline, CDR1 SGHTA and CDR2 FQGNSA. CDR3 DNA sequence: TGTGCCAGCAGCTTGGCCGTATCAACTGGAAACACCATATATTTT. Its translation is CASSLAVSTGNTIYF. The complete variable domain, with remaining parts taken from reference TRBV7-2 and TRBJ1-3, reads GAGVSQSPSNKVTEKGKDVELRCDPISGHTALYWYRQSLGQGLEFLIYFQGNSAPDKSGLPSDRFSAERTGGSVSTLTIQRTQQEDSAVYLCASSLAVSTGNTIYFGEGSWLTVV.

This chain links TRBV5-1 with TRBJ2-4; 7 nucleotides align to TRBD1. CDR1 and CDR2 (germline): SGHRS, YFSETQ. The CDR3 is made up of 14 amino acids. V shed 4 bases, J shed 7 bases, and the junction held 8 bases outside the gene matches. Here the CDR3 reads CASSPRQGWNIQYF. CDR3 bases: TGCGCCAGCAGCCCCCGACAGGGTTGGAACATTCAGTACTTC.

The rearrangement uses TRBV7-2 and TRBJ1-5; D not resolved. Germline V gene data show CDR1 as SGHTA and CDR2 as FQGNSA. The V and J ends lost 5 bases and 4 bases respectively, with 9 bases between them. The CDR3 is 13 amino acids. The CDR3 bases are TGTGCCAGCAGCCGTGACTTAAATCAGCCCCAGCATTTT. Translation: CASSRDLNQPQHF. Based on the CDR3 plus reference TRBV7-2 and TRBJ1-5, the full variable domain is GAGVSQSPSNKVTEKGKDVELRCDPISGHTALYWYRQSLGQGLEFLIYFQGNSAPDKSGLPSDRFSAERTGGSVSTLTIQRTQQEDSAVYLCASSRDLNQPQHFGDGTRLSIL.

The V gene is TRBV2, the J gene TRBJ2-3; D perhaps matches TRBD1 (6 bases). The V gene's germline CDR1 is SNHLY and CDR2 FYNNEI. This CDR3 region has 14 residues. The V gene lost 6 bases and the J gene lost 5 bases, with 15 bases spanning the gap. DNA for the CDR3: TGTGCCAGCAGGATAGACAGGAGCCAAGATACGCAGTATTTT. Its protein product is CASRIDRSQDTQYF.

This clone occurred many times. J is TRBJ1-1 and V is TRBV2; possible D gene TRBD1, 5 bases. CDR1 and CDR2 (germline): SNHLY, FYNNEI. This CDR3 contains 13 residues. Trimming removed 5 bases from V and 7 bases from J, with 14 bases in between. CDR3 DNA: TGTGCCAGCAGTACAAGGGGCAAAGGTGAAGCTTTCTTT. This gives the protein CASSTRGKGEAFF.

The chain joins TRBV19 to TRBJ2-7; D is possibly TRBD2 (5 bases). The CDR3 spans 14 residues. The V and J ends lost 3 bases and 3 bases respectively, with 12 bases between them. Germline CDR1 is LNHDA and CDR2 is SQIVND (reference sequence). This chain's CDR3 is CASSIQGLDYEQYF. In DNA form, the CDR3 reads TGTGCCAGTAGTATCCAAGGACTCGACTACGAGCAGTACTTC.

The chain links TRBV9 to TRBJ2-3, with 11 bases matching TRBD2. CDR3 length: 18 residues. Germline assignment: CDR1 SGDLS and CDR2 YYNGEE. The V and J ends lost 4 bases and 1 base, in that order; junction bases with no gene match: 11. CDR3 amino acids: CASSFSSGGGGGTDTQYF. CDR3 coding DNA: TGTGCCAGCAGCTTTAGTAGCGGGGGGGGTGGGGGCACAGATACGCAGTATTTT.